Given below is one TCR beta chain in context. What it binds is unknown. The data were produced by immunoSEQ multiplex PCR, yet TCRdb's version contains in-frame clones alone and is incomplete. The sample yields about 33,000 clones, just under 80% seen once. V lost 7 bases and J lost 5, with 10 bases in between. The germline CDR1 and CDR2 sequences are SGHNT and YYREEE (reference sequence). The CDR3 runs 12 residues. This record comes from a study of T cells in localized non-small cell lung cancer. Findings of the study overall: For the top 100 tumor clones, a median roughly 56 also appeared in adjacent lung. Overall survival was longer when the density of T cells in the blood was higher.

The receptor's source is a male donor at least 60 years old with stage II squamous cell lung carcinoma. The rearrangement joins TRBV5-4 to TRBJ2-1, with D perhaps TRBD2 (5 bases). The sample in question was peripheral blood, obtained before any cancer treatment. The CDR3 coding sequence is TGTGCCAGCTCGGGAACTCACAATGAGCAGTTCTTC. Translated: CASSGTHNEQFF. Looking up the rest from reference TRBV5-4 and TRBJ2-1 gives the full variable domain: ETGVTQSPTHLIKTRGQQVTLRCSSQSGHNTVSWYQQALGQGPQFIFQYYREEENGRGNFPPRFSGLQFPNYSSELNVNALELDDSALYLCASSGTHNEQFFGPGTRLTVL.